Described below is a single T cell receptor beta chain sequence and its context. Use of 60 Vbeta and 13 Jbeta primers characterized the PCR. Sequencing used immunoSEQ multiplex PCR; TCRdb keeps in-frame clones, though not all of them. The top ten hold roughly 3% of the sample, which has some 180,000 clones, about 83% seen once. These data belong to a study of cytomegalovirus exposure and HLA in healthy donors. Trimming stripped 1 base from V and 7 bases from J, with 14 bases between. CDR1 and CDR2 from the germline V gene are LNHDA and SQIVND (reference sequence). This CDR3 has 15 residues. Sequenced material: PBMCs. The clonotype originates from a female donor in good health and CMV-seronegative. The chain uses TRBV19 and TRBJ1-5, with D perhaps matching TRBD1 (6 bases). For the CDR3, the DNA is TGTGCCAGTAGTATAGGGCAGGGGTGGAGGCAGCCCCAGCATTTT. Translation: CASSIGQGWRQPQHF.